The 28 T cell receptor beta chains in this list originate from one sample, sequenced in a study of neoadjuvant anti-PD-1 for oral cavity cancer. Clones were sequenced by immunoSEQ multiplex PCR, and TCRdb holds only the in-frame ones, with some missing. The sample carries about 68,000 clones, 70% to 90% recorded once. As to time point: after neoadjuvant nivolumab, at surgical resection. This specimen was PBMCs, taken after nivolumab (anti-PD-1) treatment. The receptors stem from a person aged 40 to 85 with oral cavity squamous cell carcinoma.

V gene TRBV6-6 combines with J gene TRBJ2-7; possibly TRBD1 for D (6 bases). The CDR3 is made up of 14 amino acids. V was shortened by 6 bases and J by 2 bases, with 14 bases between the two germline ends. Germline V gives CDR1 MNHNY, CDR2 SVGAGI (reference sequence). The CDR3 nucleotides are TGTGCCAGCAGCGGGACACGTCCCCCCTACGAGCAGTACTTC. It yields the protein CASSGTRPPYEQYF.

This chain links TRBV7-2 with TRBJ2-2; no firm D call. The CDR3 runs 12 residues. Germline V gene sequence: CDR1 SGHTA, CDR2 FQGNSA. Trimming shortened V by 5 bases and J by 7 bases, and 8 bases separated the two germline ends. CDR3 bases: TGTGCCAGCAGCCTAAGGGTCGGGGAGCTGTTTTTT. It translates to CASSLRVGELFF.

The gene calls are TRBV6-5 and TRBJ1-3; D unresolved. Germline-derived CDR1 and CDR2 are MNHEY and SVGAGI. V was pared by 0 bases and J by 1 base, with 10 bases between. The CDR3 has 16 residues. CDR3 residues: CASSYSPASSGNTIYF. In DNA form, the CDR3 reads TGTGCCAGCAGTTACTCGCCAGCGTCTTCTGGAAACACCATATATTTT.

This clone came up a few times. J is TRBJ1-5 and V is TRBV2, with TRBD1 as a possible D gene (6 bases). The CDR3 runs to 12 residues. V lost 5 bases and J 7 bases, leaving 9 bases between the germline ends. The germline CDR1 and CDR2 sequences are SNHLY and FYNNEI. This CDR3 reads CASSHRDQPQHF. The CDR3 DNA follows: TGTGCCAGCAGTCACAGGGACCAGCCCCAGCATTTT.

This sequence joins TRBV5-1 and TRBJ2-7; 11 bases line up with TRBD2. The CDR3 runs to 15 residues. Germline values: CDR1 SGHRS, CDR2 YFSETQ. With 6 bases clipped from V and 4 bases from J, the junction kept 9 bases outside the gene matches. The CDR3 coding sequence is TGCGCCAGCACCCACTCGGGGACTAGCGGATACGAGCAGTACTTC. Translated: CASTHSGTSGYEQYF.

CDR3 DNA: TGTGCCAGCAGCCCTGGGGGCGGAAGCACAGATACGCAGTATTTT. It encodes CASSPGGGSTDTQYF. This rearrangement joins TRBV7-2 to TRBJ2-3; D might be TRBD1 (6 bases). V was shortened by 5 bases and J by 0 bases, with 12 bases between the two germline ends. Germline V gene data show CDR1 as SGHTA and CDR2 as FQGNSA. The CDR3 extends over 15 amino acids.

This clone was detected a few times. The CDR3 sequence: CASSRDRGTGYEQYF. The DNA for the CDR3 is TGTGCCAGCAGCAGGGACAGGGGCACCGGCTACGAGCAGTACTTC. This chain joins TRBV6-6 and TRBJ2-7; 10 bases agree with TRBD1. The CDR3 extends over 15 amino acids. The J segment lost 3 bases and the V segment lost 6 bases, leaving 8 bases of the junction unmatched. Looked up from germline, CDR1 is MNHNY and CDR2 is SVGAGI (reference sequence).

The genes are TRBV10-3 and TRBJ1-1; D not resolved. This CDR3 contains 12 residues. V shed 1 base and J shed 8 bases, with 8 bases lying between them. Germline V lookup: CDR1 ENHRY, CDR2 SYGVKD. This CDR3 reads CAISELAVEAFF. In DNA form, the CDR3 reads TGTGCCATCAGTGAGTTGGCGGTGGAAGCTTTCTTT.

This clone came up a few times. The V and J genes are TRBV14 and TRBJ2-4; D unclear. The CDR3 is 13 amino acids. Germline assignment: CDR1 SGHDN and CDR2 FVKESK. Trimming stripped 1 base from V and 9 bases from J, with 10 bases between. The chain's CDR3 is CASSQAHRTIQYF. The DNA for the CDR3 is TGTGCCAGCAGCCAAGCGCATCGGACCATTCAGTACTTC.

The chain recombines TRBV9 with TRBJ1-5; TRBD1 aligns across 7 bases. CDR1 and CDR2 (germline): SGDLS, YYNGEE. CDR3 length equals 15 residues. V shed 3 bases and J 8 bases; nucleotides not matched to a gene: 11. The DNA for the CDR3 is TGTGCCAGCAGCGCTGGGACAGCGTTGACTGAGCCCCAGCATTTT. Protein: CASSAGTALTEPQHF.

The chain combines TRBV9 with TRBJ1-2; D possibly corresponds to TRBD1 (6 bases). The V gene lost 0 bases and the J gene lost 7 bases, with 13 bases spanning the gap. In germline, CDR1 is SGDLS, CDR2 YYNGEE. CDR3 size: 14 residues. CDR3 sequence reads: CASSVDWGQVGYTF. The CDR3 DNA reads as TGTGCCAGCAGCGTAGACTGGGGGCAGGTTGGCTACACCTTC. Complete variable domain (other parts from reference TRBV9 and TRBJ1-2): DSGVTQTPKHLITATGQRVTLRCSPRSGDLSVYWYQQSLDQGLQFLIQYYNGEERAKGNILERFSAQQFPDLHSELNLSSLELGDSALYFCASSVDWGQVGYTFGSGTRLTVV.

The V gene is TRBV5-1, the J gene TRBJ2-3; 12 nucleotides agree with TRBD2. V lost 4 bases to trimming and J lost 2 bases; unmatched junction nucleotides: 5. Germline CDR1 and CDR2: SGHRS and YFSETQ. CDR3 length: 16 residues. CDR3 nucleotide sequence: TGCGCCAGCAGCATAGGGACTAGCGGGCCCACAGATACGCAGTATTTT. Amino acids: CASSIGTSGPTDTQYF.

The V and J genes are TRBV30 and TRBJ2-2; 7 bases map to TRBD2. The CDR3 length is 15 residues. CDR1 and CDR2 (germline): GTSNPN, SVGIG (reference sequence). The V gene end was trimmed by 0 bases and the J gene end by 4 bases; junction bases not matched to a gene: 5. CDR3 DNA sequence: TGTGCCTGGAGTGTACAACCGGGGGGCACCGGGGAGCTGTTTTTT. Amino acids: CAWSVQPGGTGELFF.

This clone was counted between two and nine times. The gene calls are TRBV6-5 and TRBJ1-5; D possibly corresponds to TRBD1 (5 bases). The CDR3 runs to 13 residues. Trimming removed 6 bases at V and 3 bases at J, with 9 bases between. In germline, CDR1 is MNHEY, CDR2 SVGAGI. CDR3 DNA sequence: TGTGCCAGCAGCCGGGGGATCAATCAGCCCCAGCATTTT. Translated: CASSRGINQPQHF.

Worth noting for this clone: Other DNA sequences in the same sample also yield this CDR3. The chain is built from TRBV30 and TRBJ2-1; D gene ambiguous. CDR1 and CDR2 from the germline V gene are GTSNPN and SVGIG (reference sequence). The CDR3 has 11 residues. Trimming shortened V by 0 bases and J by 7 bases, and 4 bases separated the two germline ends. The CDR3 DNA reads TGTGCCTGGAGTGTAGGGAATGAGCAGTTCTTC. Translated, it gives CAWSVGNEQFF.

The V gene is TRBV29-1, the J gene TRBJ2-5, with 7 bases lining up with TRBD1. Per germline, CDR1 SQVTM and CDR2 ANQGSEA. Trimming took 6 bases from V and 5 from J; bases not matched to a gene: 12. CDR3 length equals 14 residues. CDR3 in amino acids: CSVRQGTTGETQYF. CDR3 in DNA: TGCAGCGTAAGACAGGGAACTACGGGGGAGACCCAGTACTTC.

The chain has TRBV2 and TRBJ1-1, with D possibly being TRBD1 (6 bases). The CDR3 extends over 14 amino acids. V lost 0 bases, J lost 8 bases, and 13 bases lay in between. CDR1 and CDR2 (germline): SNHLY, FYNNEI. CDR3 residues: CASSEAIGGSEAFF. Here the CDR3 DNA reads TGTGCCAGCAGTGAAGCGATCGGGGGCTCCGAAGCTTTCTTT.

In this sample, this clone turned up a few times. J is TRBJ1-1 and V is TRBV27; TRBD1 matches 7 bases. The V segment lost 3 bases and the J segment 9 bases; nucleotides outside the gene matches: 4. This CDR3 region has 12 residues. Germline V lookup: CDR1 MNHEY, CDR2 SMNVEV (reference sequence). The CDR3 DNA follows: TGTGCCAGCAGTTTCGGGACAGACAAAGCTTTCTTT. This gives the protein CASSFGTDKAFF.

The V gene is TRBV4-1, the J gene TRBJ1-6; maybe TRBD1 (5 bases). Germline assignment: CDR1 MGHRA and CDR2 YSYEKL. Deletions cut 3 bases from V and 9 bases from J, with 15 bases between. The CDR3 runs to 15 residues. Written as DNA, the CDR3 is TGCGCCAGCAGCCAGGGGGTTTCGGCCAGTTCACCCCTCCACTTT. Encoded protein: CASSQGVSASSPLHF.

A single count supports this clone. The rearrangement joins TRBV11-3 to TRBJ1-5, with D uncertain. Trimming shortened V by 3 bases and J by 6 bases, and 6 bases separated the two germline ends. The CDR3 runs to 12 residues. Per germline, CDR1 SGHNT and CDR2 YENEEA. CDR3 residues: CASSFTSQPQHF. The CDR3 DNA reads as TGTGCCAGCAGCTTTACATCTCAGCCCCAGCATTTT.

The gene calls are TRBV28 and TRBJ1-1; 11 bases are a match to TRBD1. The V gene's germline CDR1 is MDHEN and CDR2 SYDVKM. This CDR3 region has 17 residues. Unmatched junction bases numbered 8, after V lost 2 bases and J lost 3 bases. CDR3 sequence reads: CASSLIRTGGYYTEAFF. For the CDR3, the DNA is TGTGCCAGCAGTTTAATAAGGACAGGGGGCTATTACACTGAAGCTTTCTTT.

This sequence joins TRBV30 and TRBJ2-3; a possible D gene is TRBD2 (5 bases). In germline, CDR1 is GTSNPN, CDR2 SVGIG (reference sequence). This CDR3 region has 15 residues. V was shortened by 3 bases and J by 1 base, with 14 bases between the two germline ends. The CDR3 reads CAWSGAAAGTDTQYF. The CDR3 region has the DNA TGTGCCTGGAGCGGAGCGGCGGCGGGCACAGATACGCAGTATTTT.

V and J are TRBV9 and TRBJ2-7, with D perhaps TRBD1 (6 bases). V was clipped by 3 bases and J by 7 bases, with 14 bases between them. This CDR3 has 13 amino acids. Germline CDR1 is SGDLS and CDR2 is YYNGEE. Here the CDR3 DNA reads TGTGCCAGCAGCGCGCAACAGGGAAGGGAGCAGTACTTC. It codes for CASSAQQGREQYF. The whole variable domain, remainder taken from reference TRBV9 and TRBJ2-7, is DSGVTQTPKHLITATGQRVTLRCSPRSGDLSVYWYQQSLDQGLQFLIQYYNGEERAKGNILERFSAQQFPDLHSELNLSSLELGDSALYFCASSAQQGREQYFGPGTRLTVT.

V usage is TRBV5-5 and J usage is TRBJ2-2, with 7 bases lining up with TRBD1. Germline trimming cut 3 bases from V and 1 base from J; bases unmatched to any gene: 3. Per germline, CDR1 SGHKS and CDR2 YYEKEE (reference sequence). The CDR3 runs to 15 residues. The CDR3 nucleotides are TGTGCCAGCAGCTCTCGGACAGGGAACACCGGGGAGCTGTTTTTT. Protein sequence: CASSSRTGNTGELFF.

The genes are TRBV5-4 and TRBJ1-1; TRBD1 might be the D (5 bases). The ends were cut back, 2 bases at V and 1 base at J, with 6 bases in the middle. Germline V gene data show CDR1 as SGHNT and CDR2 as YYREEE (reference sequence). This CDR3 contains 13 residues. In DNA form, the CDR3 reads TGTGCCAGCAGCTTCGGGGGGAACACTGAAGCTTTCTTT. This gives the protein CASSFGGNTEAFF. Drawing the rest from reference TRBV5-4 and TRBJ1-1, the complete variable domain is ETGVTQSPTHLIKTRGQQVTLRCSSQSGHNTVSWYQQALGQGPQFIFQYYREEENGRGNFPPRFSGLQFPNYSSELNVNALELDDSALYLCASSFGGNTEAFFGQGTRLTVV.

The genes are TRBV6-5 and TRBJ1-5, with D possibly being TRBD1 (5 bases). The length of the CDR3 is 14 residues. The ends were cut back, 6 bases at V and 2 bases at J, with 11 bases in the middle. Germline-derived CDR1 and CDR2 are MNHEY and SVGAGI. CDR3 sequence reads: CASSRLGGNQPQHF. CDR3 in DNA: TGTGCCAGCAGCCGCTTGGGGGGCAATCAGCCCCAGCATTTT.

The V and J genes are TRBV10-3 and TRBJ2-3, with D maybe TRBD2 (5 bases). The V end was cut by 9 bases, the J end by 0 bases, with 13 bases between. The length of the CDR3 is 14 residues. Germline assignment: CDR1 ENHRY and CDR2 SYGVKD. The CDR3 bases are TGTGCCATAACGGGATCTACTAGCACAGATACGCAGTATTTT. Protein sequence: CAITGSTSTDTQYF.

J is TRBJ2-2 and V is TRBV6-5, with D possibly TRBD1 on 7 matching bases. The ends were cut back, 0 bases at V and 4 bases at J, with 12 bases in the middle. Germline CDR1 MNHEY, CDR2 SVGAGI. The CDR3 extends over 16 amino acids. This CDR3 reads CASSYSEGTATGELFF. The CDR3 coding sequence is TGTGCCAGCAGTTACTCGGAGGGGACAGCCACCGGGGAGCTGTTTTTT.